The clone carrying this TCR beta chain has just a few counts. Its antigen is undetermined. Trimming cost V 9 bases and J 6 bases, with 6 bases left between them. The CDR3 is 10 residues long. The V gene's germline CDR1 is MNHEY and CDR2 SVGAGI. The sample is drawn from a study of cytomegalovirus exposure and HLA in healthy donors. Study-level points and caveats: A later analysis reportedly identified an Asian-associated ancestry cluster as carrying fewer N-insertions than the 666-donor mean. Later on, analysis showed that most CMV-associated TCR beta chains appeared to be HLA-restricted. Per a prior analysis, the majority of TCR beta V segments were productive roughly 90% or roughly 30% of the time.

PCR was performed using 60 Vbeta and 13 Jbeta primers. Produced via immunoSEQ multiplex PCR; TCRdb's table is partial and in-frame only. The sample lists around 98,000 clones; 75% to 85% were seen once. Sequences were obtained from PBMCs. The chain uses TRBV6-5 and TRBJ2-1, with D hard to call. The receptor was derived from a woman in her 40s in good health and CMV-seronegative. Here the CDR3 reads CASAANEQFF. DNA for the CDR3: TGTGCCAGTGCGGCCAATGAGCAGTTCTTC.